One sample yielded the 9 T cell receptor beta chains listed below, sequenced in a study of EBV T-cell therapy then PD-1 blockade in nasopharyngeal carcinoma. As for treatment: AdE1-LMPpoly-expanded autologous EBV-specific T-cell therapy followed by anti-PD-1 nivolumab. Produced via immunoSEQ multiplex PCR; TCRdb's table is partial and in-frame only. The table lists roughly 17,000 clones, 80% to 85% of them singletons. For these receptors, no antigen is known. The material was CD8+ T cells from blood, obtained at day 0 from a patient whose treatment included autologous EBV-specific T cells and nivolumab. The origin of the receptors is a man aged 35 to 55 with nasopharyngeal carcinoma.

The chain employs TRBV6-1 and TRBJ1-5, with 7 nucleotides matching TRBD1. Per germline, CDR1 MNHNS and CDR2 SASEGT. The CDR3 is made up of 18 amino acids. V dropped 4 bases and J dropped 0; count of bases not matched to a gene: 12. CDR3 in DNA: TGTGCCAGCAGTGTCCTTCCGGGACAGACTTATAGCAATCAGCCCCAGCATTTT. Translating it yields CASSVLPGQTYSNQPQHF.

The chain joins TRBV2 to TRBJ2-6; D ambiguous. The CDR3 consists of 16 residues. Trimming took 10 bases from V and 1 from J, leaving 17 bases between them. Germline V gives CDR1 SNHLY, CDR2 FYNNEI. CDR3 in amino acids: CATQTRSISGANVLTF. The CDR3 nucleotides are TGTGCCACACAGACCCGGAGTATTTCTGGGGCCAACGTCCTGACTTTC. The variable domain in full, with the rest retrieved from reference TRBV2 and TRBJ2-6, is EPEVTQTPSHQVTQMGQEVILRCVPISNHLYFYWYRQILGQKVEFLVSFYNNEISEKSEIFDDQFSVERPDGSNFTLKIRSTKLEDSAMYFCATQTRSISGANVLTFGAGSRLTVL.

V is TRBV27 and J is TRBJ2-3, with 7 positions matching TRBD2. The CDR3 has 14 residues. The germline CDR1 and CDR2 sequences are MNHEY and SMNVEV (reference sequence). V shed 2 bases and J 1 base; nucleotides not matched to a gene: 0. Here the CDR3 reads CASSLAGGTDTQYF. CDR3 coding DNA: TGTGCCAGCAGTTTAGCGGGGGGCACAGATACGCAGTATTTT.

This clone was seen a single time. The chain is built from TRBV6-5 and TRBJ1-3; 9 positions agree with TRBD1. The germline CDR1 and CDR2 sequences are MNHEY and SVGAGI. There are 15 residues in the CDR3. Losses at the gene ends were 2 bases for V and 1 base for J; bases not matched to a gene: 0. The CDR3, as DNA: TGTGCCAGCAGTTACGGGACAGGGTCTGGAAACACCATATATTTT. It yields the protein CASSYGTGSGNTIYF.

The chain carries TRBV7-6 and TRBJ2-7; possible D gene TRBD1, 5 bases. V lost 5 bases and J lost 5, with 13 bases in between. Germline assignment: CDR1 SGHVS and CDR2 FNYEAQ. The CDR3 is 13 amino acids. CDR3 sequence reads: CASSPWVGDEQYF. CDR3 DNA: TGTGCCAGCAGCCCTTGGGTAGGGGACGAGCAGTACTTC.

The V call is TRBV27, the J call TRBJ1-5; D gene uncertain. The CDR3 runs to 13 residues. Germline CDR1 reads MNHEY; CDR2 reads SMNVEV (reference sequence). V was pared by 2 bases and J by 0 bases, with 2 bases between. The CDR3 is CASSLGSNQPQHF. The CDR3 nucleotides are TGTGCCAGCAGTTTAGGTAGCAATCAGCCCCAGCATTTT.

The V and J genes are TRBV21-1 and TRBJ1-1; TRBD1 is the table's D call and was not checked against the DNA. TRBV21-1 is recorded as a pseudogene. CDR3 size: 15 residues. The CDR3 spells CASSIHRVPNTEAFF. For the CDR3, the DNA is TGTGCCAGCAGCATTCACAGGGTCCCGAACACTGAAGCTTTCTTT.

The chain recombines TRBV24-1 with TRBJ2-1; D remains unclear. Germline CDR1 and CDR2: KGHDR and SFDVKD. The CDR3 consists of 16 residues. V lost 4 bases, J lost 4 bases, and 16 bases lay in between. In DNA, the CDR3 is TGTGCCACCAGTGAGCGATTGGTGTCCAAGTACAATGAGCAGTTCTTC. Translated: CATSERLVSKYNEQFF.

The chain links TRBV27 to TRBJ2-2; TRBD1 agrees at 7 bases. This CDR3 spans 14 amino acids. Germline V gives CDR1 MNHEY, CDR2 SMNVEV (reference sequence). V gave up 6 bases and J gave up 5 bases; unmatched junction bases: 6. The CDR3 spells CASSTGQRTGELFF. The CDR3 nucleotides are TGTGCCAGCAGCACGGGACAGCGGACCGGGGAGCTGTTTTTT.